This TCR beta chain was observed in a study of T cells in Graves' hyperthyroidism and ophthalmopathy. Study-wide findings and caveats: Most clonotypes that expanded in the thyroid above 0.001 also showed up in blood.

Many counts were recorded for this clonotype. Its cognate antigen is unknown. CDR1 is SNHLY, CDR2 FYNNEI, per germline. Trimming stripped 7 bases from V and 1 base from J, with 9 bases between. The CDR3 spans 13 residues. The investigators amplified TCR beta CDR3 regions from RNA transcripts. TCR CDR3 regions were first amplified by RT-PCR with HTBI primers. From the multiplex PCR reads, TCRdb called clonotypes with MiXCR, one entry per CDR3 protein. This table holds nearly 600,000 distinct CDR3 sequences, around 14% found once. V usage is TRBV2 and J usage is TRBJ2-3; D call uncertain. The clonotype originates from a woman aged 25 to 39 with Graves' hyperthyroidism that later progressed to Graves' ophthalmopathy. Sequenced: blood. The CDR3 sequence is CASNYAGTDTQYF. The CDR3 region has the DNA TGTGCCAGCAATTATGCCGGCACAGATACGCAGTATTTT.